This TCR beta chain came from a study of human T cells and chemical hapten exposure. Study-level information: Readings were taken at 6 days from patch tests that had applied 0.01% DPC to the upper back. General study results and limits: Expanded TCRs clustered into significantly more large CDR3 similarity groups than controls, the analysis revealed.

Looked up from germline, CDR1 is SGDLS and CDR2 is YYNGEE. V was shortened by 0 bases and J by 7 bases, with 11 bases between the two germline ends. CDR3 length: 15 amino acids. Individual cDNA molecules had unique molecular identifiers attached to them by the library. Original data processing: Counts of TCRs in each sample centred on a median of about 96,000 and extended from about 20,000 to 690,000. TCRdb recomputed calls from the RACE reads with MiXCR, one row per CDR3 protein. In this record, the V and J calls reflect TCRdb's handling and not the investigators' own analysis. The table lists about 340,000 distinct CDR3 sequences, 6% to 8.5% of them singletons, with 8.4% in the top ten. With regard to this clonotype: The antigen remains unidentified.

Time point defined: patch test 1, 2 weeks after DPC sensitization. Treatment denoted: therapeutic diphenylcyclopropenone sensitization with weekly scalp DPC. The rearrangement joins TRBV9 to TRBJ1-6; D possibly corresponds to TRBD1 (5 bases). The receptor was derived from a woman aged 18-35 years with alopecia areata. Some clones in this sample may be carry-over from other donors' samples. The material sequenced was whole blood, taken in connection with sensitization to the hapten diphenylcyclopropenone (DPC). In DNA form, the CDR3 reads TGTGCCAGCAGCGTAGATGGGGCCGCAAATTCACCCCTCCACTTT. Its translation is CASSVDGAANSPLHF.